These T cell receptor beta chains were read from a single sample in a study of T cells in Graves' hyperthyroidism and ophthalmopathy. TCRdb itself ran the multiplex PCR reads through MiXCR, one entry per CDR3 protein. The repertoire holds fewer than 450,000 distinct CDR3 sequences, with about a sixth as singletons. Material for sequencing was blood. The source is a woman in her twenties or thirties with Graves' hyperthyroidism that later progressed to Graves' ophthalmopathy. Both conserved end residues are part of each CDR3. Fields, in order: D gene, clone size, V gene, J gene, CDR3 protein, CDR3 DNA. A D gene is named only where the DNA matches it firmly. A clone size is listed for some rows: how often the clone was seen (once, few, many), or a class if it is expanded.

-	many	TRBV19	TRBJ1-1	CASTANTEAFF	TGTGCCAGTACGGCCAACACTGAAGCTTTCTTT
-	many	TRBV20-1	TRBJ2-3	CSARDYSGTSTDTQYF	TGCAGTGCTAGAGATTATAGCGGAACTAGCACAGATACGCAGTATTTT
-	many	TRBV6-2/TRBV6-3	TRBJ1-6	CASSYLGRSPHF	TGTGCCAGCAGTTACCTCGGGAGATCGCCCCACTTT
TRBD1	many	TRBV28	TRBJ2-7	CASSSVRGQGSYEQYF	TGTGCCAGCAGTTCCGTCAGGGGACAGGGGAGCTACGAGCAGTACTTC
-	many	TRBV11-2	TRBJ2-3	CASRKPGHSTDTQYF	TGTGCCAGCAGAAAGCCCGGACATAGCACAGATACGCAGTATTTT
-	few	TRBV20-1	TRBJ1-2	CSARDFLAGMDGYTF	TGCAGTGCTAGAGATTTTCTCGCAGGAATGGATGGCTACACCTTC
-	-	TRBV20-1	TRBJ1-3	CSARVAIGRAGNTIYF	TGCAGTGCTAGAGTTGCAATCGGGAGGGCTGGAAACACCATATATTTT
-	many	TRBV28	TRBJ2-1	CASSFGGGIGRNEQFF	TGTGCCAGCAGTTTTGGGGGTGGTATTGGGCGAAATGAGCAGTTCTTC
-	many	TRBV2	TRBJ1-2	CASSGPLGYGYTF	TGTGCCAGCAGCGGACCCCTGGGCTATGGCTACACCTTC
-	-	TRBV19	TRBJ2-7	CASSISYRYSYEQYF	TGTGCCAGTAGTATTTCCTACAGGTACTCCTACGAGCAGTACTTC
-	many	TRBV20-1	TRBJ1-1	CSARDMTNLEAFF	TGCAGTGCTAGAGATATGACCAACCTTGAAGCTTTCTTT
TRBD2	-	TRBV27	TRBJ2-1	CASSLGRGAYNEQFF	TGTGCCAGCAGCCTCGGGAGGGGCGCCTACAATGAGCAGTTCTTC
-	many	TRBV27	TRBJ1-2	CASSFLGVRFTDYGYTF	TGTGCCAGCAGTTTTCTGGGAGTTCGGTTTACCGACTATGGCTACACCTTC
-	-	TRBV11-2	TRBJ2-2	CASSLHQGGSTPTGELFF	TGTGCCAGCAGCTTACATCAGGGAGGTTCCACCCCTACCGGGGAGCTGTTTTTT
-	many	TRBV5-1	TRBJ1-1	CASSLWTVAGNEAFF	TGCGCCAGCAGCTTATGGACCGTGGCGGGTAATGAAGCTTTCTTT
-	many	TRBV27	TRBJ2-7	CASSLRDGSYEQYF	TGTGCCAGCAGTTTACGGGACGGATCCTACGAGCAGTACTTC
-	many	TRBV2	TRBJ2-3	CASSEVQYTDTQYF	TGTGCCAGCAGTGAGGTCCAGTACACAGATACGCAGTATTTT
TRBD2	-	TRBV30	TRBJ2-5	CAWSVPPPAGRETQYF	TGTGCCTGGAGTGTTCCCCCCCCAGCGGGACGGGAGACCCAGTACTTC
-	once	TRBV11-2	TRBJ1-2	CASSLNRRPNYGYTF	TGTGCCAGCAGCTTAAATAGGCGGCCTAACTATGGCTACACCTTC
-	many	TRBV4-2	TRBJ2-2	CASSHKRAANTGELFF	TGTGCCAGCAGCCATAAAAGAGCGGCCAACACCGGGGAGCTGTTTTTT
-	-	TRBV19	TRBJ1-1	CASSIDRQRMNTEAFF	TGTGCCAGTAGTATAGATAGACAGAGAATGAACACTGAAGCTTTCTTT
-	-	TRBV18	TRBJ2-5	CASSPPGRLQETQYF	TGTGCCAGCTCACCACCGGGTCGCCTGCAAGAGACCCAGTACTTC
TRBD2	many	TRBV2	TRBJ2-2	CASSALSGLAIDGGSGELFF	TGTGCCAGCAGTGCCCTTTCGGGACTAGCGATCGATGGGGGTTCCGGGGAGCTGTTTTTT
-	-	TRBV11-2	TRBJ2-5	CASSLTTSQETQYF	TGTGCCAGCAGCTTAACGACATCTCAAGAGACCCAGTACTTC
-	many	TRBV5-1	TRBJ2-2	CASSFGGDAGELFF	TGCGCCAGCAGCTTTGGAGGGGACGCCGGGGAGCTGTTTTTT
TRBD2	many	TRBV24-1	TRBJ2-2	CATSDLPRGGGGSTGELFF	TGTGCCACCAGTGATTTGCCCCGCGGCGGGGGAGGTTCGACCGGGGAGCTGTTTTTT
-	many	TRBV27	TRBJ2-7	CASSGRGDPAYEQYF	TGTGCCAGCAGTGGCAGGGGGGATCCTGCCTACGAGCAGTACTTC
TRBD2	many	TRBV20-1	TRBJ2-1	CSALTRLAGGPGYNEQFF	TGCAGTGCTCTCACCCGACTAGCGGGAGGGCCGGGATACAATGAGCAGTTCTTC
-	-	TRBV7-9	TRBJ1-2	CATLDLTGWYGYTF	TGTGCCACCCTGGATTTGACAGGCTGGTATGGCTACACCTTC
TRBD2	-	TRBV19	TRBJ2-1	CASSIVLGLARSMQFF	TGTGCCAGTAGTATAGTTCTAGGACTAGCGAGGAGCATGCAGTTCTTC
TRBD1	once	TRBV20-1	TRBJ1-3	CSARVPSTRTGGLDRSGNTIYF	TGCAGTGCTAGAGTCCCTTCAACCCGGACAGGAGGATTAGACCGCTCTGGAAACACCATATATTTT
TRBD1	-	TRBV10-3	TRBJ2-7	CAISESARGQGSYEQYF	TGTGCCATCAGTGAGTCAGCTAGGGGACAGGGCTCCTACGAGCAGTACTTC
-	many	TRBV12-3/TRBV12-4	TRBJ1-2	CASRRDTGGYTF	TGTGCCAGCAGGAGGGACACCGGTGGCTACACCTTC
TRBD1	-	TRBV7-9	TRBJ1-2	CASRPGQGASNYGYTF	TGTGCCAGCAGACCGGGACAGGGGGCGTCTAACTATGGCTACACCTTC
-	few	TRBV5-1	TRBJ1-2	CASSFSENYGYTF	TGCGCCAGCAGCTTCTCGGAGAACTATGGCTACACCTTC
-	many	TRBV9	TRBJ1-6	CASTEGVDSPLHF	TGTGCCAGCACGGAGGGTGTGGATTCACCCCTCCACTTT
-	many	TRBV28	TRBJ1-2	CASSFLSGYSLYGYTF	TGTGCCAGCAGTTTTCTCAGCGGCTATTCTCTATATGGCTACACCTTC
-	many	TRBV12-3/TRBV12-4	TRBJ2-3	CASRGWVRTDTQYF	TGTGCCAGCAGGGGTTGGGTCAGAACAGATACGCAGTATTTT
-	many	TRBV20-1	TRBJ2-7	CSATSVAGWEQYF	TGCAGTGCCACCAGCGTGGCGGGGTGGGAGCAGTACTTC
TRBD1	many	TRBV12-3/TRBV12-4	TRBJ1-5	CASTNQDRGDQPQHF	TGTGCCAGCACCAATCAAGACAGGGGGGATCAGCCCCAGCATTTT
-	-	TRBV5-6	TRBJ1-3	CASSLYRRRTGNTIYF	TGTGCCAGCAGCTTGTACAGACGCCGGACTGGAAACACCATATATTTT
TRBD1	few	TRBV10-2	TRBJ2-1	CASRQGIEQFF	TGCGCCAGCAGACAGGGGATTGAGCAGTTCTTC
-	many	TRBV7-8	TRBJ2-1	CASSLSSGGEQFF	TGTGCCAGCAGCTTATCCTCAGGAGGTGAGCAGTTCTTC
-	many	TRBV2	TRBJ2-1	CARDRESAYNEQFF	TGTGCCAGGGACCGGGAGAGCGCCTACAATGAGCAGTTCTTC
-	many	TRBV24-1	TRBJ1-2	CATSDSRTDGSGYTF	TGTGCCACCAGTGATTCCCGGACGGATGGGTCGGGCTACACCTTC
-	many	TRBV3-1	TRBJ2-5	CASRQAAQETQYF	TGTGCCAGCAGACAGGCCGCCCAAGAGACCCAGTACTTC
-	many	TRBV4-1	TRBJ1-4	CASSHGRVATNEKLFF	TGCGCCAGCAGCCACGGACGGGTGGCCACTAATGAAAAACTGTTTTTT
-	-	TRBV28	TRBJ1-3	CASRNLYRSGNTIYF	TGTGCCAGCAGGAACCTCTACCGCTCTGGAAACACCATATATTTT
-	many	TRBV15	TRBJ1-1	CATAQEKNTEAFF	TGTGCCACGGCACAGGAGAAGAACACTGAAGCTTTCTTT
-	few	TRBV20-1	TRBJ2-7	CSARRAGGPFYEQYF	TGCAGTGCTAGAAGGGCTGGAGGGCCGTTCTACGAGCAGTACTTC
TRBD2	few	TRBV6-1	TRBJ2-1	CASSLAGGNNEQFF	TGTGCCAGCAGTTTAGCGGGTGGGAACAATGAGCAGTTCTTC
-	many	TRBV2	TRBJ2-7	CASTMSRDRDYEQYF	TGTGCCAGCACCATGTCCCGAGACAGAGATTACGAGCAGTACTTC
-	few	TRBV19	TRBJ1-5	CASTMGGNGNQPQHF	TGTGCCAGTACTATGGGGGGCAATGGCAATCAGCCCCAGCATTTT